This record looks at one T cell receptor (beta chain) sequence and its context. This entry is derived from a study of T-cell reconstitution after alpha-beta-depleted transplantation in children. Preparation of the TCRbeta library involved a method that used unique molecular identifiers. TCRdb re-derived calls from the PCR reads in MiXCR, one entry per CDR3 protein. The data show under 450,000 distinct CDR3 sequences, 13% seen once. The clonotype originates from a human donor who donated a stem cell graft to a child with Fanconi anemia. This specimen consisted of PBMCs, obtained from the stem cell graft.

CDR3 in DNA: TGTGCCAGCAGTGAAGAGAGCTCTGGAAACACCATATATTTT. Its translation is CASSEESSGNTIYF. V usage is TRBV2 and J usage is TRBJ1-3; D remains unclear. Trimming stripped 1 base from V and 0 bases from J, with 4 bases between. The CDR3 runs 14 residues. The germline CDR1 and CDR2 sequences are SNHLY and FYNNEI. Drawing the rest from reference TRBV2 and TRBJ1-3, the complete variable domain is EPEVTQTPSHQVTQMGQEVILRCVPISNHLYFYWYRQILGQKVEFLVSFYNNEISEKSEIFDDQFSVERPDGSNFTLKIRSTKLEDSAMYFCASSEESSGNTIYFGEGSWLTVV.